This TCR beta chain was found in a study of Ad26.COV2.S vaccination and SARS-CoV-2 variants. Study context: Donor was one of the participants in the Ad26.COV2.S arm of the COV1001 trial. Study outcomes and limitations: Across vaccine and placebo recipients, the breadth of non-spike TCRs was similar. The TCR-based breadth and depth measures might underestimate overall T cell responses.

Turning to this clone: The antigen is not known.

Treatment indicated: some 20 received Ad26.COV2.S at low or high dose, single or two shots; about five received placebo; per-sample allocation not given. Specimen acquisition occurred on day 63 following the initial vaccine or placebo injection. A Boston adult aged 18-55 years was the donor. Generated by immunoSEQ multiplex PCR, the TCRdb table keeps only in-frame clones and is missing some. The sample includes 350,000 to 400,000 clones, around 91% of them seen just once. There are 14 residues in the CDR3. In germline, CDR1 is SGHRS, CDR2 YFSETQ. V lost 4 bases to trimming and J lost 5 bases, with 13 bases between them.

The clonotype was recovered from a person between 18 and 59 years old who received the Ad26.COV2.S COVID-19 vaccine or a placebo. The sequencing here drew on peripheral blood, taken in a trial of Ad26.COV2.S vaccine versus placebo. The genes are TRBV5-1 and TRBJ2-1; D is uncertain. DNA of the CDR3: TGCGCCAGCAGCCTCGGGCAGGCTCACAATGAGCAGTTCTTC. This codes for CASSLGQAHNEQFF.